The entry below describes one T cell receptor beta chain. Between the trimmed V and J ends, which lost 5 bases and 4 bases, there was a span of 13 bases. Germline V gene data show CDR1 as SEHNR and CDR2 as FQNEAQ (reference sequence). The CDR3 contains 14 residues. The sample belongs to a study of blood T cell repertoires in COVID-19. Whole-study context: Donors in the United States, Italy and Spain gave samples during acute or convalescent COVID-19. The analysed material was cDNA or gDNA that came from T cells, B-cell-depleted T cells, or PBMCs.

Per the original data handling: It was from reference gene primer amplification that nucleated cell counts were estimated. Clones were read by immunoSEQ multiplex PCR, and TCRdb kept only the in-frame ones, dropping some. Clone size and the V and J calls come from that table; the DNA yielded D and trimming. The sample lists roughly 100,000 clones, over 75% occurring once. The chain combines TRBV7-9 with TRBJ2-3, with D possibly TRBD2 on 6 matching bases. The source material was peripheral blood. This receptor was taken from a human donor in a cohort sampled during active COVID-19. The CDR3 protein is CASSPRLVSDTQYF. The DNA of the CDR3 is TGTGCCAGCAGCCCCCGACTAGTCTCAGATACGCAGTATTTT.